Below, 27 T cell receptor beta chains from the same sample are listed, as sequenced in a study of blood T cell repertoires in COVID-19. Measured with immunoSEQ multiplex PCR; TCRdb has only the in-frame clones, and not every one. The data show about 64,000 clones, approximately 90% seen once. The sequencing input was PBMCs or T cells enriched from blood (not recorded which). Source of these receptors: a woman aged 40 to 50 who had recovered from COVID-19.

The chain joins TRBV19 to TRBJ1-2; 9 bases align to TRBD1. Germline trimming cut 4 bases from V and 0 bases from J; bases unmatched to any gene: 15. Germline CDR1 reads LNHDA; CDR2 reads SQIVND (reference sequence). The CDR3 consists of 19 residues. For the CDR3, the DNA is TGTGCCAGTAGTAGCTACCGCCGGGACAGGGTCCATTCTAACTATGGCTACACCTTC. The encoded protein is CASSSYRRDRVHSNYGYTF.

J is TRBJ1-1 and V is TRBV4-1; D is undetermined. The V end lost 0 bases, the J end lost 1 base, and 6 bases lay between the germline ends. This CDR3 region has 14 residues. Germline CDR1 MGHRA, CDR2 YSYEKL. The DNA for the CDR3 is TGCGCCAGCAGCCAAGATCTAAGGAACACTGAAGCTTTCTTT. It specifies CASSQDLRNTEAFF.

J is TRBJ1-5 and V is TRBV4-1; 10 positions agree with TRBD1. The CDR3 spans 15 residues. The trim removed 3 bases at V and 5 bases at J, leaving 4 bases unmatched. Germline CDR1 reads MGHRA; CDR2 reads YSYEKL. Here the CDR3 reads CASSQRQGADQPQHF. The CDR3 DNA reads TGCGCCAGCAGCCAGAGACAGGGGGCTGATCAGCCCCAGCATTTT.

This clone was recorded only once. The chain joins TRBV5-1 to TRBJ1-1; TRBD1 matches at 11 bases. The CDR3 contains 15 residues. Trimming took 3 bases from V and 5 from J; bases not matched to a gene: 6. CDR1 and CDR2 from the germline V gene are SGHRS and YFSETQ. This CDR3 is CASSWTGGGETEAFF. The CDR3 DNA sequence: TGCGCCAGCAGCTGGACAGGGGGCGGTGAAACTGAAGCTTTCTTT.

The rearrangement joins TRBV18 to TRBJ2-1; 14 bases align to TRBD2. The CDR3 consists of 14 residues. The J segment lost 8 bases and the V segment lost 6 bases, leaving 3 bases of the junction unmatched. Germline-derived CDR1 and CDR2 are KGHSH and LQKENI. The chain's CDR3 is CASSPGLAGDEQFF. DNA of the CDR3: TGTGCCAGCTCTCCGGGACTAGCGGGGGATGAGCAGTTCTTC.

The chain links TRBV24-1 to TRBJ2-1; no clear D gene. Germline V gene sequence: CDR1 KGHDR, CDR2 SFDVKD. The CDR3 consists of 15 residues. V shed 6 bases and J shed 2 bases, with 13 bases lying between them. CDR3 in DNA: TGTGCCACCAGTTTAGCCCCCGGCCCCTACAATGAGCAGTTCTTC. Protein product: CATSLAPGPYNEQFF.

This clone was detected only once. V and J are TRBV27 and TRBJ2-1; no firm D call. V shed 2 bases and J shed 0 bases, with 5 bases lying between them. Germline CDR1 and CDR2: MNHEY and SMNVEV (reference sequence). There are 14 residues in the CDR3. This chain's CDR3 is CASSLPSSYNEQFF. The CDR3 DNA sequence: TGTGCCAGCAGTTTACCTTCCTCCTACAATGAGCAGTTCTTC.

The CDR3 coding sequence is TGTGCCAGCAGCTTGGAAGCAGGGGGCTACGAGCAGTACTTC. This codes for CASSLEAGGYEQYF. The rearrangement links TRBV5-6 to TRBJ2-7; TRBD1 matches 7 bases. V shed 0 bases, J shed 3 bases, and the junction held 3 bases outside the gene matches. The CDR3 has 14 amino acids. Germline values: CDR1 SGHDT, CDR2 YYEEEE.

V is TRBV24-1 and J is TRBJ2-1; 7 bases match TRBD2. The V gene's germline CDR1 is KGHDR and CDR2 SFDVKD. The CDR3 loop spans 15 amino acids. The V gene end was trimmed by 4 bases and the J gene end by 10 bases; junction bases not matched to a gene: 12. In DNA form, the CDR3 reads TGTGCCACCAGTGAAACAACCGGGGGGATAGGGGAGCAGTTCTTC. Its protein is CATSETTGGIGEQFF.

This chain links TRBV7-6 with TRBJ1-3; no definite D call. CDR1 and CDR2 (germline): SGHVS, FNYEAQ. V was trimmed by 0 bases and J by 4 bases, leaving 16 bases between them. CDR3 length equals 17 residues. DNA of the CDR3: TGTGCCAGCAGCTTAGCGTTTAGAGGGCGTAGGGGAAACACCATATATTTT. It translates to CASSLAFRGRRGNTIYF.

CDR3 coding DNA: TGTGCCGGTCGACGGACTAGCGGGGACTACAATGAGCAGTTCTTC. This codes for CAGRRTSGDYNEQFF. This chain links TRBV27 with TRBJ2-1; 12 bases are a match to TRBD2. The V segment lost 11 bases and the J segment 3 bases; nucleotides outside the gene matches: 8. The CDR3 is made up of 15 amino acids. Per the germline V gene, CDR1 is MNHEY and CDR2 is SMNVEV (reference sequence).

This rearrangement joins TRBV5-1 to TRBJ1-1; D possibly corresponds to TRBD1 (6 bases). This CDR3 has 14 residues. Trimming removed 3 bases from V and 0 bases from J, with 9 bases in between. Per germline, CDR1 SGHRS and CDR2 YFSETQ. The CDR3 bases are TGCGCCAGCAGCTCCGGGACATTGAACACTGAAGCTTTCTTT. Protein sequence: CASSSGTLNTEAFF.

The chain combines TRBV27 with TRBJ1-3; 7 nucleotides line up with TRBD1. The CDR3 runs 15 residues. CDR1 is MNHEY, CDR2 SMNVEV, per germline (reference sequence). Trimming took 5 bases from V and 4 from J; bases not matched to a gene: 8. The CDR3 nucleotides read TGTGCCAGCAGTAAAGGCAGGGGGTCCGGAAACACCATATATTTT. Its protein is CASSKGRGSGNTIYF.

The rearrangement joins TRBV12-5 to TRBJ2-7; D not certain. The germline CDR1 and CDR2 sequences are LGHNT and FRNRAP. The CDR3 extends over 11 amino acids. V was trimmed by 0 bases and J by 7 bases, leaving 4 bases between them. CDR3 DNA: TGTGCTAGTGGTTTGGTAGAGGAGCAGTACTTC. Protein product: CASGLVEEQYF.

The chain couples TRBV19 to TRBJ2-5; the D is unclear. From germline, CDR1 is LNHDA and CDR2 SQIVND (reference sequence). The CDR3 loop spans 13 amino acids. Deletions cut 9 bases from V and 1 base from J, with 12 bases between. The CDR3: CASASVPQETQYF. For the CDR3, the DNA is TGTGCCAGCGCGTCGGTCCCCCAAGAGACCCAGTACTTC.

The gene calls are TRBV7-2 and TRBJ2-1; TRBD2 agrees at 13 bases. Germline V gene data show CDR1 as SGHTA and CDR2 as FQGNSA. The CDR3 loop spans 16 amino acids. The V gene end was trimmed by 4 bases and the J gene end by 7 bases; junction bases not matched to a gene: 7. CDR3 coding DNA: TGTGCCAGCAGCTCATCCGGGACTAGCGGGGTGAATGAGCAGTTCTTC. Translated: CASSSSGTSGVNEQFF.

DNA of the CDR3: TGTGCCAGCAGTTACGGGACTAGGCGGAATGAGCAGTTCTTC. The encoded protein is CASSYGTRRNEQFF. V and J are TRBV6-5 and TRBJ2-1, with 8 bases lining up with TRBD2. Germline CDR1 reads MNHEY; CDR2 reads SVGAGI. Trimming at V came to 2 bases and at J to 7 bases, leaving 4 bases not matched to a gene. The CDR3 totals 14 residues.

The chain joins TRBV5-4 to TRBJ2-1, with 10 bases identical to TRBD2. Germline loops: CDR1 SGHNT, CDR2 YYREEE (reference sequence). V lost 4 bases, J lost 8 bases, and 9 bases stayed unmatched. This CDR3 is 15 amino acids long. The CDR3 sequence is CASSPRSGGAHEQFF. CDR3 in DNA: TGTGCCAGCAGCCCCCGCAGCGGGGGGGCCCATGAGCAGTTCTTC.

The chain is built from TRBV29-1 and TRBJ2-2, with D possibly TRBD2 on 5 matching bases. The CDR3 covers 14 residues. V was cut by 5 bases and J by 4 bases, with 14 bases left in between. Per the germline V gene, CDR1 is SQVTM and CDR2 is ANQGSEA. The CDR3 is CSVLTIAGTGELFF. Here the CDR3 DNA reads TGCAGCGTTTTAACTATTGCGGGCACCGGGGAGCTGTTTTTT.

This chain joins TRBV6-9 and TRBJ1-3, with D unclear. The germline V and J ends were trimmed by 4 bases and 0 bases, with 10 bases remaining between them. Looked up from germline, CDR1 is MNHGY and CDR2 is SVAAGI. CDR3 length equals 15 residues. CDR3 in DNA: TGTGCCAGCAGTTTTTGCGGTGACTCTGGAAACACCATATATTTT. It translates to CASSFCGDSGNTIYF.

The chain joins TRBV25-1 to TRBJ2-1; 11 bases line up with TRBD2. Germline assignment: CDR1 MGHDK and CDR2 SYGVNS. The CDR3 is 17 amino acids. V dropped 5 bases and J dropped 6; count of bases not matched to a gene: 12. This CDR3 reads CASSPWGSGGASNEQFF. The DNA of the CDR3 is TGTGCCAGCAGTCCCTGGGGTAGCGGGGGGGCCAGCAATGAGCAGTTCTTC.

V is TRBV10-2 and J is TRBJ2-2, with 12 nucleotides matching TRBD2. Germline V gene sequence: CDR1 WSHSY, CDR2 SAAADI. The ends lost 6 bases at V and 3 bases at J; junction bases unmatched: 14. The length of the CDR3 is 19 residues. CDR3 bases: TGCGCCAGCAGCTCTACGACTAGCGGGGGAAACGGGTACACCGGGGAGCTGTTTTTT. Its translation: CASSSTTSGGNGYTGELFF.

This chain joins TRBV25-1 and TRBJ1-2, with D perhaps TRBD1 (5 bases). The CDR3 spans 11 residues. Germline loops: CDR1 MGHDK, CDR2 SYGVNS. V lost 7 bases and J 2 bases, leaving 5 bases between the germline ends. This chain's CDR3 is CASTGNYGYTF. The CDR3 DNA sequence: TGTGCCAGCACAGGGAACTATGGCTACACCTTC.

The V and J genes are TRBV10-3 and TRBJ2-7; a possible D gene is TRBD2 (5 bases). V was shortened by 6 bases and J by 6 bases, with 18 bases between the two germline ends. The V gene's germline CDR1 is ENHRY and CDR2 SYGVKD. The CDR3 is 14 residues long. The CDR3 region is CAIREDSTGIEQYF. CDR3 coding DNA: TGTGCCATCAGGGAGGACTCCACGGGAATCGAGCAGTACTTC.

This clone was seen just once. The chain recombines TRBV24-1 with TRBJ1-2; TRBD1 matches at 7 bases. Germline V gene lookup returns CDR1 KGHDR and CDR2 SFDVKD. This CDR3 contains 14 residues. The ends lost 7 bases at V and 3 bases at J; junction bases unmatched: 7. DNA of the CDR3: TGTGCCACCAGGGAAGGGGGCGATGACTATGGCTACACCTTC. Its translation is CATREGGDDYGYTF.

The chain employs TRBV29-1 and TRBJ2-1; D is undetermined. Deletions cut 5 bases from V and 2 bases from J, with 13 bases between. CDR3 length equals 14 residues. Germline loops: CDR1 SQVTM, CDR2 ANQGSEA. The chain's CDR3 is CSVTPATTYNEQFF. CDR3 DNA: TGCAGCGTTACACCCGCAACCACCTACAATGAGCAGTTCTTC.

DNA of the CDR3: TGTGCCAGTAGTATAGGTGCCCCCCCGGGAGATACGCAGTATTTT. Amino acids: CASSIGAPPGDTQYF. The rearrangement uses TRBV19 and TRBJ2-3; no firm D call. Trimming pared 1 base from V and 5 bases from J, leaving 13 bases between. Germline V CDR1 and CDR2: LNHDA, SQIVND (reference sequence). CDR3 length: 15 residues.